This T cell receptor (beta chain) was identified during a study of beta chain features in type 1 diabetes. This CDR3 has 16 amino acids. Trimming stripped 0 bases from V and 5 bases from J, with 16 bases between. Looked up from germline, CDR1 is SGHDT and CDR2 is YYEEEE. Every isolated RNA sample was fully reverse transcribed, so sequencing captured expressed TCRB transcripts. Sequencing was performed with immunoSEQ multiplex PCR; in TCRdb, only in-frame clones are kept and a portion is missing. The data show hundreds of thousands of clones, about a sixth seen once. This clonotype was obtained from a young woman in good health. The sample taken for sequencing was naive CD4+ T cells from blood. The chain is built from TRBV5-6 and TRBJ2-3; no clear D. This chain's CDR3 is CASSLAKSFAQDTQYF. The CDR3, as DNA: TGTGCCAGCAGCTTGGCCAAGTCCTTCGCCCAAGATACGCAGTATTTT.